This T cell receptor beta chain was profiled in a study of blood T cell repertoires in COVID-19. Generated by immunoSEQ multiplex PCR, the TCRdb table keeps only in-frame clones and is missing some. The table records approximately 53,000 clones, 75% to 85% of them present only once. CDR3 length: 14 residues. Per the germline V gene, CDR1 is SGHKS and CDR2 is YYEKEE (reference sequence). Unmatched junction bases numbered 7, after V lost 2 bases and J lost 14 bases. The V call is TRBV5-5, the J call TRBJ1-6; 10 bases align to TRBD1. The sequence was obtained from a man aged 35 to 55 with acute or convalescent COVID-19. Input material: peripheral blood. The CDR3 DNA reads TGTGCCAGCAGCTTATGGACAGGGGGGGAGGCCCTCCACTTT. Encoded protein: CASSLWTGGEALHF.